These 29 T cell receptor beta chains came from one sample sequenced in a study of T-cell memory formation after mild COVID-19. MiXCR, applied by TCRdb to the 5' RACE reads, yields one record per CDR3 protein. The data contain roughly 86,000 distinct CDR3 sequences, about 12% of them singletons. Sequencing was carried out using PBMCs or a T cell subset sorted from them (not recorded which). The receptor set was obtained from an adult woman who had mild COVID-19 (a few samples of this study predate the infection). Cell type and time point are not known.

The CDR3 region has the DNA TGCGCCAGCAGCCAAGATCCGGGGACGCACACAGATACGCAGTATTTT. It codes for CASSQDPGTHTDTQYF. The chain links TRBV4-3 to TRBJ2-3; D is perhaps TRBD1 or TRBD2 (5 bases each). From germline, CDR1 is LGHNA and CDR2 YSLEER. V was trimmed by 0 bases and J by 2 bases, leaving 12 bases between them. This CDR3 is built from 16 residues.

This clonotype showed up just a few times. This chain connects TRBV12-3 or TRBV12-4 to TRBJ2-2, with 8 bases matching TRBD2. The J segment lost 3 bases and the V segment lost 5 bases, leaving 8 bases of the junction unmatched. The CDR3 is 16 residues long. The CDR3 DNA reads TGTGCCAGCAGTCCTTACAGCGGGGGCCACACCGGGGAGCTGTTTTTT. Protein sequence: CASSPYSGGHTGELFF.

There are a few counts of this clonotype. This chain joins TRBV7-8 and TRBJ2-7, with 10 bases fitting TRBD1. The CDR3 loop spans 16 amino acids. CDR1 is SGHVS and CDR2 is FQNEAQ in the germline V gene. The J segment lost 3 bases and the V segment lost 5 bases, leaving 10 bases of the junction unmatched. CDR3 DNA: TGTGCCAGCAGCCTGGAAGACGGGACAGGGGACTACGAGCAGTACTTC. Protein: CASSLEDGTGDYEQYF. Full variable domain (missing parts from reference TRBV7-8 and TRBJ2-7): GAGVSQSPRYKVAKRGQDVALRCDPISGHVSLFWYQQALGQGPEFLTYFQNEAQLDKSGLPSDRFFAERPEGSVSTLKIQRTQQEDSAVYLCASSLEDGTGDYEQYFGPGTRLTVT.

The gene calls are TRBV20-1 and TRBJ2-7; 15 bases map to TRBD2. The ends lost 6 bases at V and 0 bases at J; junction bases unmatched: 18. CDR1 and CDR2 (germline): DFQATT, SNEGSKA (reference sequence). This CDR3 is 20 amino acids long. CDR3 sequence (DNA): TGCAGTGCCTCCGGGAGGCGATTGGGACTAGCGGGAGGCAGCTCCTACGAGCAGTACTTC. Translation gives CSASGRRLGLAGGSSYEQYF.

This clonotype was counted between two and nine times. This sequence joins TRBV11-3 and TRBJ2-1, with 9 bases that match TRBD1. The CDR3 is made up of 16 amino acids. Germline values: CDR1 SGHNT, CDR2 YENEEA. J was trimmed by 1 base and V by 5 bases; bases with no gene match: 6. The CDR3 DNA reads as TGTGCCAGCAGCCCGCGGGACAGGGCTTCCTACAATGAGCAGTTCTTC. Translating gives CASSPRDRASYNEQFF.

The chain uses TRBV7-9 and TRBJ2-3; no firm D call. V was trimmed by 5 bases and J by 5 bases, leaving 5 bases between them. The germline CDR1 and CDR2 sequences are SEHNR and FQNEAQ (reference sequence). The CDR3 length is 11 residues. The CDR3 bases are TGTGCCAGCAGCCTTCAAGATACGCAGTATTTT. Translating gives CASSLQDTQYF.

This clonotype has at least ten counts. The CDR3 here is CASSQFAGSDEQYF. As DNA, the CDR3 is TGCGCCAGCAGCCAATTCGCGGGGTCGGACGAGCAGTACTTC. The genes are TRBV4-1 and TRBJ2-7; the D gene is possibly TRBD2 (6 bases). Trimming removed 2 bases at V and 5 bases at J, with 13 bases between. In germline, CDR1 is MGHRA, CDR2 YSYEKL. CDR3 size: 14 residues.

The V call is TRBV4-3, the J call TRBJ2-3; the D gene could be TRBD1 or TRBD2 (5 bases each). Germline V gene data show CDR1 as LGHNA and CDR2 as YSLEER. V gave up 0 bases and J gave up 3 bases, with 7 bases separating them. The CDR3 totals 14 residues. CDR3 sequence: CASSQDGGTDTQYF. Written as DNA, the CDR3 is TGCGCCAGCAGCCAAGATGGGGGTACAGATACGCAGTATTTT.

This chain connects TRBV24-1 to TRBJ2-1; D ambiguous. The CDR3 has 14 residues. With 1 base removed from V and 3 bases from J, the gap between germline ends came to 6 bases. Germline CDR1 KGHDR, CDR2 SFDVKD. This CDR3 is CATSDLRDYNEQFF. DNA of the CDR3: TGTGCCACCAGTGATTTAAGGGACTACAATGAGCAGTTCTTC.

The sample holds many counts of this clonotype. The rearrangement links TRBV12-3 or TRBV12-4 to TRBJ2-2; tentative D call: TRBD2 (6 bases). V shed 11 bases and J shed 2 bases, with 21 bases lying between them. This CDR3 spans 16 amino acids. Here the CDR3 reads CAGGIQGGENTGELFF. CDR3 DNA sequence: TGTGCCGGCGGGATTCAGGGCGGGGAAAACACCGGGGAGCTGTTTTTT.

This clonotype was counted ten times or more. This chain connects TRBV3-1 to TRBJ2-5; D gene unclear. Germline V gene sequence: CDR1 LGHDT, CDR2 YNNKEL (reference sequence). Trimming shortened V by 8 bases and J by 3 bases, and 10 bases separated the two germline ends. This CDR3 is built from 12 residues. The CDR3 loop reads CASAPDEETQYF. CDR3 DNA sequence: TGTGCCAGCGCCCCAGACGAAGAGACCCAGTACTTC.

The chain uses TRBV21-1 and TRBJ1-4. TRBV21-1 represents a pseudogene. The CDR3 has 17 amino acids. The chain's CDR3 is CASSPHGRGALGEKLFF. The CDR3 DNA follows: TGTGCCAGCAGCCCCCATGGGAGGGGGGCACTGGGTGAAAAACTGTTTTTT.

Only a few counts were recorded for this clonotype. The DNA is left out, because the CDR3 cannot be placed on it with certainty; the CDR3 is given as TCRdb lists it. V is TRBV6-5 and J is TRBJ2-7. Germline V gene lookup returns CDR1 MNHEY and CDR2 SVGAGI. Termini included, the CDR3 measures 11 amino acids. This CDR3 reads CASSSSGEQYF.

In its sample, this clonotype was seen many times. This chain uses TRBV4-1 with TRBJ2-1; 7 positions match TRBD1. CDR3 length: 14 amino acids. The junction had 3 bases not matched to a gene; V was cut back by 6 bases and J by 1 base. From germline, CDR1 is MGHRA and CDR2 YSYEKL. CDR3 DNA sequence: TGCGCCAGCAGTCACAGGGGTTCCTACAATGAGCAGTTCTTC. Translation: CASSHRGSYNEQFF.

This chain uses TRBV12-3 or TRBV12-4 with TRBJ2-2; D may be TRBD1 (6 bases). The V end was cut by 2 bases, the J end by 5 bases, with 9 bases between. CDR3 length equals 14 residues. CDR3 residues: CASSLSDRTGELFF. The CDR3 DNA follows: TGTGCCAGCAGTTTAAGCGACAGGACCGGGGAGCTGTTTTTT.

The J gene is TRBJ2-1, the V gene TRBV5-1; TRBD2 agrees at 13 bases. CDR1 and CDR2 (germline): SGHRS, YFSETQ. Trimming took 3 bases from V and 4 from J; bases not matched to a gene: 19. This CDR3 has 21 amino acids. CDR3 sequence: CASSWQLAGGPTNHHYNEQFF. CDR3 DNA sequence: TGCGCCAGCAGCTGGCAACTAGCGGGGGGGCCAACCAATCACCATTACAATGAGCAGTTCTTC.

This chain joins TRBV7-9 and TRBJ2-1; possibly TRBD1 for D (6 bases). V was clipped by 0 bases and J by 7 bases, with 16 bases between them. CDR3 size: 16 residues. CDR1 and CDR2 (germline): SEHNR, FQNEAQ (reference sequence). The CDR3 protein is CASSLAETGRRNEQFF. CDR3 nucleotides: TGTGCCAGCAGCTTAGCAGAAACAGGGAGACGAAATGAGCAGTTCTTC.

The table lists this clonotype with a few counts. V and J are TRBV12-3 or TRBV12-4 and TRBJ2-4; the D is unclear. CDR3 length equals 15 residues. The V end lost 6 bases, the J end lost 1 base, and 13 bases lay between the germline ends. The CDR3 nucleotides read TGTGCCAGCAGCTATCATTCTATCGCCAAAAACATTCAGTACTTC. This translates into CASSYHSIAKNIQYF.

This clonotype was counted between two and nine times. V is TRBV7-3 and J is TRBJ2-7; 7 nucleotides agree with TRBD2. Trimming at V came to 2 bases and at J to 6 bases, leaving 10 bases not matched to a gene. The CDR3 extends over 15 amino acids. CDR1 and CDR2 (germline): SGHTA, FQGTGA. The DNA of the CDR3 is TGTGCCAGCAGCTTAGGTGCGGGAGTAACTCGCGAGCAGTACTTC. Residues: CASSLGAGVTREQYF.

This clonotype was counted only a few times. The V gene is TRBV7-9, the J gene TRBJ2-1; possibly TRBD2 for D (7 bases). Trimming removed 11 bases at V and 4 bases at J, with 15 bases between. Germline V lookup: CDR1 SEHNR, CDR2 FQNEAQ (reference sequence). The CDR3 has 13 residues. This chain's CDR3 is CAAGASGYNEQFF. DNA of the CDR3: TGTGCCGCAGGGGCTAGCGGATACAATGAGCAGTTCTTC.

The V call is TRBV4-3, the J call TRBJ2-1, with 9 bases aligning to TRBD1. The germline V gene has CDR1 LGHNA and CDR2 YSLEER. The ends lost 0 bases at V and 3 bases at J; junction bases unmatched: 3. There are 16 residues in the CDR3. In DNA, the CDR3 is TGCGCCAGCAGCCAAGACCGACAGGGGGTCTACAATGAGCAGTTCTTC. Protein: CASSQDRQGVYNEQFF.

The chain joins TRBV14 to TRBJ2-2; 9 bases are a match to TRBD2. V lost 2 bases to trimming and J lost 4 bases; unmatched junction nucleotides: 8. In germline, CDR1 is SGHDN, CDR2 FVKESK. This CDR3 has 17 residues. Here the CDR3 reads CASSQNGLAGSTGELFF. The CDR3 nucleotides read TGTGCCAGCAGCCAAAACGGGCTAGCGGGGTCCACCGGGGAGCTGTTTTTT.

DNA of the CDR3: TGCGCCAGCAGCCAAGGCCGGGGGGGGTCGTACTACGAGCAGTACTTC. Amino acid sequence: CASSQGRGGSYYEQYF. The chain links TRBV4-3 to TRBJ2-7; the match to TRBD2 covers 8 bases. The germline gives CDR1 LGHNA, CDR2 YSLEER. The length of the CDR3 is 16 residues. V was pared by 1 base and J by 3 bases, with 8 bases of the junction left unmatched.

This clonotype was recorded a few times. The V gene is TRBV7-9, the J gene TRBJ1-6; D is uncertain. Per the germline V gene, CDR1 is SEHNR and CDR2 is FQNEAQ (reference sequence). The CDR3 is made up of 11 amino acids. V lost 7 bases and J lost 9, with 7 bases in between. The CDR3 DNA reads as TGTGCCAGCACCGAGGGTTCACCCCTCCACTTT. Protein product: CASTEGSPLHF.

The genes are TRBV12-3 or TRBV12-4 and TRBJ1-1; D is unresolved. The CDR3 runs to 13 residues. The V gene lost 2 bases and the J gene lost 1 base, with 5 bases spanning the gap. The DNA of the CDR3 is TGTGCCAGCAGTTTACGACAGAACACTGAAGCTTTCTTT. Amino acid sequence: CASSLRQNTEAFF.

The V gene is TRBV27, the J gene TRBJ2-7; 10 bases match TRBD2. Germline V CDR1 and CDR2: MNHEY, SMNVEV (reference sequence). The length of the CDR3 is 15 residues. V trimming: 3 bases; J trimming: 6 bases; junction bases outside the gene matches: 8. As DNA, the CDR3 is TGTGCCAGCAGTTTCACTAGCGGGACGGGGAGCGAGCAGTACTTC. It codes for CASSFTSGTGSEQYF.

V is TRBV6-5 and J is TRBJ2-7, with TRBD1 identical over 7 bases. This CDR3 spans 16 amino acids. Germline lookup yields CDR1 MNHEY and CDR2 SVGAGI. V was clipped by 0 bases and J by 0 bases; unmatched bases: 5. The CDR3 DNA is TGTGCCAGCAGTTACTCCTACAGGGGACCCTCCTACGAGCAGTACTTC. Its protein product is CASSYSYRGPSYEQYF.

This clonotype was seen a few times. The V and J genes are TRBV29-1 and TRBJ2-6; D not resolved. V lost 5 bases to trimming and J lost 0 bases, with 11 bases between them. The CDR3 spans 15 residues. In germline, CDR1 is SQVTM, CDR2 ANQGSEA. For the CDR3, the DNA is TGCAGCGTTTCACTGCTGGGCTCTGGGGCCAACGTCCTGACTTTC. It codes for CSVSLLGSGANVLTF.

This clonotype was seen a few times. This rearrangement joins TRBV30 to TRBJ2-5, with D possibly being TRBD1 or TRBD2 (5 bases each). V was pared by 5 bases and J by 5 bases, with 18 bases between. CDR3 length equals 14 residues. The germline V gene has CDR1 GTSNPN and CDR2 SVGIG (reference sequence). Here the CDR3 reads CAWATFGGEETQYF. The CDR3 DNA is TGTGCCTGGGCTACTTTTGGGGGAGAGGAGACCCAGTACTTC.